This is a list of T cell receptor beta chains from one sample in a study of CD8+ T cells in alopecia areata. Some clones are missing from TCRdb's copy, which holds only in-frame ones; the method was immunoSEQ multiplex PCR. This sample has some 130,000 clones, with about 56% found just once. This sample comprised CD8+ T cells sorted from blood, obtained at week 4, from a patient treated with tofacitinib. These receptors came from a human donor with alopecia areata. The CDR3 runs from the conserved cysteine through the conserved F or W. A D gene is named only where the DNA matches it firmly. Clone size is stated in some rows and not others, as once, few, many or a class when expanded.

>few|.|TRBJ2-2|17|TRBV4-1
CASSQERARVVAGELFF
TGCGCCAGCAGCCAAGAACGGGCCAGGGTTGTGGCCGGGGAGCTGTTTTTT
>.|.|TRBJ2-1|13|TRBV27
CASSSMSVNEQFF
TGTGCCAGCAGTTCGATGTCGGTCAATGAGCAGTTCTTC
>.|.|TRBJ1-5|15|TRBV7-9
CASSLGENSNQPQHF
TGTGCCAGCAGCTTAGGAGAGAATAGCAATCAGCCCCAGCATTTT
>.|.|TRBJ1-1|13|TRBV6-6
CASSSGKTYEAFF
TGTGCCAGCAGCTCCGGGAAAACATATGAAGCTTTCTTT
>.|TRBD1|TRBJ2-2|15|TRBV13
CASRHRGRRTGELFF
TGTGCCAGCAGACACAGGGGGCGACGGACCGGGGAGCTGTTTTTT
>few|.|TRBJ1-2|14|TRBV7-9
CASSLDRDVWGYTF
TGTGCCAGCAGCTTAGACAGGGACGTTTGGGGCTACACCTTC
>.|TRBD1|TRBJ2-7|14|TRBV9
CASSDPGTDYEQYF
TGTGCCAGCAGCGACCCCGGGACAGACTACGAGCAGTACTTC
>.|.|TRBJ1-2|14|TRBV6-5
CASSYSVGADGYTF
TGTGCCAGCAGTTACTCGGTTGGTGCGGACGGCTACACCTTC
>.|.|TRBJ1-5|14|TRBV19
CASSIGGSNQPQHF
TGTGCCAGTAGTATTGGAGGGAGCAATCAGCCCCAGCATTTT
>few|.|TRBJ2-5|14|TRBV6-5
CASSYSNSQETQYF
TGTGCCAGCAGTTACTCGAACAGCCAAGAGACCCAGTACTTC
>.|.|TRBJ2-2|13|TRBV6-5
CASSYLPPGELFF
TGTGCCAGCAGTTACCTCCCTCCCGGGGAGCTGTTTTTT
>.|.|TRBJ2-7|14|TRBV29-1
CSVEVVGLTYEQYF
TGCAGCGTTGAAGTGGTAGGGCTAACCTACGAGCAGTACTTC
>.|.|TRBJ1-2|14|TRBV4-3
CASSQDLRTDGYTF
TGCGCCAGCAGCCAAGATCTTAGGACAGACGGCTACACCTTC
>.|TRBD1|TRBJ1-4|11|TRBV20-1
CSATGQGQLFF
TGCAGTGCTACGGGACAGGGACAACTGTTTTTT
>.|.|TRBJ2-7|13|TRBV27
CASSISHAYEQYF
TGTGCCAGCAGCATCTCACACGCCTACGAGCAGTACTTC
>.|TRBD1|TRBJ2-7|13|TRBV5-6
CASRTGAVNEQYF
TGTGCCAGCAGAACAGGGGCCGTTAACGAGCAGTACTTC
>.|.|TRBJ2-1|12|TRBV27
CMSGSSYNEQFF
TGTATGAGCGGGTCTTCCTACAATGAGCAGTTCTTC
>.|TRBD2|TRBJ2-1|17|TRBV7-2
CASSPTSGGAPFYEQFF
TGTGCCAGCAGCCCAACTAGCGGGGGGGCTCCGTTCTATGAGCAGTTCTTC
>.|TRBD1|TRBJ2-6|14|TRBV29-1
CSVPDRVGANVLTF
TGCAGCGTTCCCGACAGGGTCGGGGCCAACGTCCTGACTTTC
>.|.|TRBJ2-5|12|TRBV2
CASLGTQETQYF
TGTGCCAGCCTGGGGACCCAAGAGACCCAGTACTTC
>.|.|TRBJ2-7|14|TRBV10-3
CAISDRGTNYEQYF
TGTGCCATCAGTGACCGAGGGACGAACTACGAGCAGTACTTC
>.|.|TRBJ1-1|15|TRBV30
CAWSLARIMNTEAFF
TGTGCCTGGAGTTTGGCGCGGATAATGAACACTGAAGCTTTCTTT
>.|.|TRBJ2-2|15|TRBV4-1
CASSLPGARTGELFF
TGCGCCAGCAGCCTACCAGGCGCGCGCACCGGGGAGCTGTTTTTT
>.|.|TRBJ2-3|14|TRBV2
CATQRYSSTDTQYF
TGTGCCACCCAGCGCTACAGCAGCACAGATACGCAGTATTTT
>.|.|TRBJ1-2|14|TRBV10-3
CAISESGKNYGYTF
TGTGCCATCAGTGAGTCGGGGAAGAACTATGGCTACACCTTC
>.|.|TRBJ2-1|13|TRBV9
CASSSFGPGEQFF
TGTGCCAGCAGCTCCTTTGGCCCAGGTGAGCAGTTCTTC
>few|.|TRBJ2-5|14|TRBV5-6
CASNNLGDQETQYF
TGTGCCAGCAACAACCTGGGGGACCAAGAGACCCAGTACTTC
>few|.|TRBJ1-4|15|TRBV4-3
CASSQDGGRVEKLFF
TGCGCCAGCAGCCAAGATGGAGGGCGCGTTGAAAAACTGTTTTTT